This TCR beta chain stems from a study of human T cells and chemical hapten exposure. This sample's time point: patch test 2, 6 weeks after DPC sensitization. Treatment indicated: therapeutic diphenylcyclopropenone sensitization with weekly scalp DPC. From whole blood left unfractionated, total RNA was extracted. Per the original methods: A per-sample median of around 100,000 TCRs was observed, with a range of roughly 20,000 to 750,000. Via MiXCR, TCRdb re-called the RACE reads, giving one row per CDR3 protein. TCRdb's processing, not the study's, gives the V and J calls here. The top ten clones hold roughly 2.3% of a sample with approximately 89,000 distinct CDR3 sequences, about 10% of them seen once. This clonotype was seen ten or more times. The V and J ends lost 1 base and 0 bases respectively, with 7 bases between them. Germline loops: CDR1 SGHAT, CDR2 FQNNGV. The CDR3 runs 15 residues.

This TCR was recovered from a woman between 25 and 40 years old with alopecia areata. Some clones in this sample may be carry-over from other donors' samples. The chain recombines TRBV11-2 with TRBJ1-3, with D perhaps matching TRBD1 (5 bases). The starting material was whole blood, obtained in connection with sensitization to the hapten diphenylcyclopropenone (DPC). Here the CDR3 reads CASSLVGDSGNTIYF. The CDR3, as DNA: TGTGCCAGCAGCTTAGTGGGGGACTCTGGAAACACCATATATTTT. The variable domain in full, completed from reference TRBV11-2 and TRBJ1-3, reads EAGVAQSPRYKIIEKRQSVAFWCNPISGHATLYWYQQILGQGPKLLIQFQNNGVVDDSQLPKDRFSAERLKGVDSTLKIQPAKLEDSAVYLCASSLVGDSGNTIYFGEGSWLTVV.